These T cell receptor beta chains were read from a single sample in a study of blood T cell repertoires in COVID-19. Libraries were prepared by immunoSEQ multiplex PCR; TCRdb keeps only in-frame clonotypes and omits some of them. This table has 130,000 or so clones, approximately 90% appearing once. Sequenced material: peripheral blood. The source of these receptors is a man between 65 and 79 years old with active COVID-19. CDR3s leave out the opening cysteine and the closing phenylalanine or tryptophan. Fields, in order: V gene, J gene, CDR3 protein.

V gene: TRBV28; J gene: TRBJ2-2; CDR3 protein: ASRGTGGNTGELF
V gene: TRBV19; J gene: TRBJ2-1; CDR3 protein: ASSVGTSRDEQF
V gene: TRBV28; J gene: TRBJ2-1; CDR3 protein: ASSPRVRDEQF
V gene: TRBV6-6; J gene: TRBJ1-6; CDR3 protein: ASSPRGLLNSPLH
V gene: TRBV5-1; J gene: TRBJ2-3; CDR3 protein: ASSLVLGQGGDTQY
V gene: TRBV5-1; J gene: TRBJ2-1; CDR3 protein: ASSTGTSNEQF
V gene: TRBV18; J gene: TRBJ2-7; CDR3 protein: ASSKGLSYEQY
V gene: TRBV27; J gene: TRBJ2-1; CDR3 protein: ASSTSGGSYNEQF
V gene: TRBV2; J gene: TRBJ1-5; CDR3 protein: ASSEGEGGQH
V gene: TRBV5-1; J gene: TRBJ2-2; CDR3 protein: ASSPGRTSGDNTGELF
V gene: TRBV7-6; J gene: TRBJ1-4; CDR3 protein: ASSLGLGEAEKLF
V gene: TRBV27; J gene: TRBJ2-1; CDR3 protein: ASSPLASGSANEQF
V gene: TRBV9; J gene: TRBJ2-1; CDR3 protein: ASSAMPGTSGPSSYNEQF
V gene: TRBV2; J gene: TRBJ2-3; CDR3 protein: ASKGQGGTDTQY
V gene: TRBV2; J gene: TRBJ1-4; CDR3 protein: ASMDRNEKLF
V gene: TRBV18; J gene: TRBJ2-7; CDR3 protein: ASSISRGSYEQY
V gene: TRBV7-9; J gene: TRBJ1-1; CDR3 protein: ASSFLVNAEAF
V gene: TRBV27; J gene: TRBJ1-5; CDR3 protein: ASSFVFSNQPQH
V gene: TRBV28; J gene: TRBJ2-2; CDR3 protein: ASIPGLAGGSGELF
V gene: TRBV20-1; J gene: TRBJ2-1; CDR3 protein: SASWGRDEQF
V gene: TRBV27; J gene: TRBJ1-5; CDR3 protein: ASSLGSGYNQPQH
V gene: TRBV7-2; J gene: TRBJ2-1; CDR3 protein: ASSLLIGLAVLEQF
V gene: TRBV7-7; J gene: TRBJ2-1; CDR3 protein: ASSPLAEHNEQF
V gene: TRBV5-1; J gene: TRBJ1-3; CDR3 protein: ASSLGVGSGNTIY
V gene: TRBV18; J gene: TRBJ2-1; CDR3 protein: ASSPTSGRLGEQF
V gene: TRBV5-1; J gene: TRBJ2-3; CDR3 protein: ASTLRGTDTQY
V gene: TRBV28; J gene: TRBJ1-2; CDR3 protein: ASSLGQGRGRGYT
V gene: TRBV6-6; J gene: TRBJ1-5; CDR3 protein: ASSYQGDVTVTQH
V gene: TRBV28; J gene: TRBJ2-2; CDR3 protein: ASSLQEPANTGELF
V gene: TRBV13; J gene: TRBJ1-2; CDR3 protein: ASSSNPLQGAYGYT
V gene: TRBV6-2/TRBV6-3; J gene: TRBJ2-1; CDR3 protein: ASSLSLGARKF
V gene: TRBV5-6; J gene: TRBJ1-5; CDR3 protein: ASSFQQGDQPQH
V gene: TRBV11-2; J gene: TRBJ1-2; CDR3 protein: ASSNGQGGFSYT
V gene: TRBV25-1; J gene: TRBJ2-7; CDR3 protein: ASSEPTGLTYEQY
V gene: TRBV9; J gene: TRBJ2-1; CDR3 protein: ASSVDSGSIEQF
V gene: TRBV27; J gene: TRBJ2-3; CDR3 protein: ASKASGRDTQY
V gene: TRBV19; J gene: TRBJ1-2; CDR3 protein: ASSQGNGYT
V gene: TRBV7-9; J gene: TRBJ1-2; CDR3 protein: ASSLDGLYGYT
V gene: TRBV10-1; J gene: TRBJ1-1; CDR3 protein: ASSRTQPTGNTEAF
V gene: TRBV5-4; J gene: TRBJ1-2; CDR3 protein: ASSLEGQGALNYGYT
V gene: TRBV6-2/TRBV6-3; J gene: TRBJ1-2; CDR3 protein: ASRPFGTGVYGYT
V gene: TRBV27; J gene: TRBJ1-1; CDR3 protein: ASSFTLRNTEAF
V gene: TRBV30; J gene: TRBJ1-5; CDR3 protein: AWSMAGARNQPQH
V gene: TRBV9; J gene: TRBJ1-6; CDR3 protein: ASSVTQNSPLH
V gene: TRBV24-1; J gene: TRBJ2-7; CDR3 protein: ATSESRGVSYEQY
V gene: TRBV5-1; J gene: TRBJ2-3; CDR3 protein: ASGGGAGVSTDTQY
V gene: TRBV12-3/TRBV12-4; J gene: TRBJ1-2; CDR3 protein: ASSPDRDYGYT
V gene: TRBV7-9; J gene: TRBJ1-1; CDR3 protein: ASSPPGGTEAF
V gene: TRBV6-6; J gene: TRBJ1-5; CDR3 protein: ASSPISYRGLNQPQH
V gene: TRBV9; J gene: TRBJ1-2; CDR3 protein: ASSVGGYGGYT
V gene: TRBV7-2; J gene: TRBJ2-7; CDR3 protein: ASSATGGSEQY
V gene: TRBV28; J gene: TRBJ2-3; CDR3 protein: ASSLIRDTQY
V gene: TRBV4-3; J gene: TRBJ2-2; CDR3 protein: ASSQSGPEAPGELF
V gene: TRBV19; J gene: TRBJ2-3; CDR3 protein: ASSIDGTTDTQY